These 9 T cell receptor beta chains were sequenced from one sample in a study of cytomegalovirus exposure and HLA in healthy donors. Both 60 Vbeta primers and 13 Jbeta primers went into the PCR. Method: immunoSEQ multiplex PCR; TCRdb's copy keeps in-frame clones and lacks some. In the table there are 59,000 or so clones, around 86% of which are singletons. Sequencing was carried out using PBMCs. These TCRs come from a female donor in good health and CMV-seronegative.

The chain joins TRBV6-5 to TRBJ2-1, with 12 nucleotides matching TRBD2. Trimming removed 2 bases from V and 4 bases from J; junction bases left unmatched: 0. CDR3 length equals 15 residues. Germline assignment: CDR1 MNHEY and CDR2 SVGAGI. The CDR3 DNA is TGTGCCAGCAGTTACGGACTAGCGGGATACAATGAGCAGTTCTTC. Translation gives CASSYGLAGYNEQFF.

V is TRBV4-3 and J is TRBJ2-5, with D possibly TRBD1 on 5 matching bases. V shed 1 base and J shed 4 bases, with 16 bases lying between them. CDR1 and CDR2 from the germline V gene are LGHNA and YSLEER. The CDR3 totals 16 residues. CDR3 DNA sequence: TGCGCCAGCAGCCAAGGCGATTTGTATAGGGGAGAGACCCAGTACTTC. Its protein is CASSQGDLYRGETQYF.

This clone was observed a single time. The chain couples TRBV23-1 to TRBJ1-2, with D hard to call. TRBV23-1 is classed as an ORF, of uncertain function. The CDR3 is 19 amino acids. Trimming took 7 bases from V and 5 from J, leaving 32 bases between them. CDR3 region: CASTLSGDRPRIIKYGYTF. CDR3 coding DNA: TGCGCCAGCACCCTCTCCGGCGACCGACCGAGGATCATTAAGTATGGCTACACCTTC.

The chain combines TRBV5-5 with TRBJ2-1; 11 bases line up with TRBD2. The germline CDR1 and CDR2 sequences are SGHKS and YYEKEE (reference sequence). The CDR3 sequence is 18 residues long. Trimming cost V 4 bases and J 6 bases; bases outside gene matches: 15. This chain's CDR3 is CASSRGRLGLAATNEQFF. The CDR3 DNA reads TGTGCCAGCAGCCGAGGGAGATTGGGACTAGCGGCAACCAATGAGCAGTTCTTC.

The chain recombines TRBV6-4 with TRBJ2-2; 8 bases agree with TRBD1. This CDR3 is 16 amino acids long. After removal of 2 bases from V and 4 bases from J, the junction contained 6 bases not matched to a gene. Per the germline V gene, CDR1 is MRHNA and CDR2 is SNTAGT. The CDR3 reads CASSDHSGGPTGELFF. CDR3 DNA: TGTGCCAGCAGTGACCATTCAGGGGGCCCCACCGGGGAGCTGTTTTTT.

The V and J genes are TRBV6-1 and TRBJ2-6; tentatively, D is TRBD2 (5 bases). The CDR3 length is 15 residues. Germline V gene sequence: CDR1 MNHNS, CDR2 SASEGT. Trimming shortened V by 2 bases and J by 2 bases, and 7 bases separated the two germline ends. This chain's CDR3 is CASSEYGTGANVLTF. CDR3 nucleotides: TGTGCCAGCAGTGAATACGGGACTGGGGCCAACGTCCTGACTTTC.

The CDR3: CASSFGRGGPREQFF. DNA for the CDR3: TGTGCCAGCAGCTTTGGGCGGGGGGGGCCTAGGGAGCAGTTCTTC. The chain links TRBV5-8 to TRBJ2-1; TRBD2 agrees at 9 bases. The CDR3 covers 15 residues. V was pared by 2 bases and J by 10 bases, with 10 bases of the junction left unmatched. Per germline, CDR1 SGHTS and CDR2 YDEGEE.

The rearrangement joins TRBV7-3 to TRBJ1-1, with no clear D. The V gene's germline CDR1 is SGHTA and CDR2 FQGTGA. With 2 bases removed from V and 8 bases from J, the gap between germline ends came to 12 bases. The CDR3 spans 13 residues. The CDR3 spells CASSLDEVAEAFF. The CDR3, as DNA: TGTGCCAGCAGCTTAGATGAGGTGGCAGAAGCTTTCTTT.

This clone appeared a single time. The chain combines TRBV18 with TRBJ2-7; D is perhaps TRBD1 (5 bases). From germline, CDR1 is KGHSH and CDR2 LQKENI. V lost 0 bases and J lost 0, with 9 bases in between. CDR3 length equals 15 residues. CDR3: CASSPPGALSYEQYF. The CDR3 coding sequence is TGTGCCAGCTCACCACCAGGGGCCCTCTCCTACGAGCAGTACTTC. The whole variable domain, filled in from reference TRBV18 and TRBJ2-7, reads NAGVMQNPRHLVRRRGQEARLRCSPMKGHSHVYWYRQLPEEGLKFMVYLQKENIIDESGMPKERFSAEFPKEGPSILRIQQVVRGDSAAYFCASSPPGALSYEQYFGPGTRLTVT.